One sample yielded the 23 T cell receptor beta chains listed below, sequenced in a study of cytomegalovirus exposure and HLA in healthy donors. Primers: 60 Vbeta forward and 13 Jbeta reverse. The method was immunoSEQ multiplex PCR; TCRdb's version includes in-frame clones alone and lacks a portion of them. The table lists fewer than 45,000 clones, about 78% of them singletons. Sequencing input: PBMCs. The receptors shown here come from a woman aged 25-40 years in good health and CMV-seronegative.

This chain uses TRBV5-1 with TRBJ1-1; TRBD1 agrees at 10 bases. The trim removed 5 bases at V and 4 bases at J, leaving 5 bases unmatched. Per germline, CDR1 SGHRS and CDR2 YFSETQ. This CDR3 is built from 14 residues. The CDR3 protein is CASRTGGASTEAFF. In DNA form, the CDR3 reads TGCGCCAGCAGGACAGGGGGCGCGTCCACTGAAGCTTTCTTT.

The sample holds a few counts of this clone. The chain joins TRBV4-2 to TRBJ1-1; 10 nucleotides align to TRBD1. This CDR3 contains 19 residues. CDR1 and CDR2 from the germline V gene are LGHNA and YNFKEQ. Unmatched junction bases numbered 15, after V lost 2 bases and J lost 3 bases. As DNA, the CDR3 is TGTGCCAGCAGCCAAAAAACGGCCTACTGGGACAGGGGATACACTGAAGCTTTCTTT. It yields the protein CASSQKTAYWDRGYTEAFF.

There are a few counts of this clone. The V and J genes are TRBV28 and TRBJ2-6; 8 bases match TRBD1. This CDR3 comprises 15 residues. Germline V gene lookup returns CDR1 MDHEN and CDR2 SYDVKM. V trimming: 4 bases; J trimming: 4 bases; junction bases outside the gene matches: 3. The CDR3 loop reads CASSSGGEGANVLTF. The CDR3 region has the DNA TGTGCCAGCAGTTCAGGGGGCGAAGGGGCCAACGTCCTGACTTTC.

The rearrangement joins TRBV5-1 to TRBJ2-5; D gene uncertain. The CDR3 length is 15 residues. The germline V gene has CDR1 SGHRS and CDR2 YFSETQ. The germline V and J ends were trimmed by 0 bases and 2 bases, with 11 bases remaining between them. CDR3 coding DNA: TGCGCCAGCAGCTTGGGCCAGATTTCTCAAGAGACCCAGTACTTC. Amino acid sequence: CASSLGQISQETQYF.

The CDR3 DNA sequence: TGTGCCACCAGCAGAGAACTCGACACAGATACGCAGTATTTT. This codes for CATSRELDTDTQYF. This chain links TRBV15 with TRBJ2-3; D ambiguous. CDR1 LNHNV and CDR2 YYDKDF come from the germline V gene (reference sequence). CDR3 length equals 14 residues. Trimming stripped 0 bases from V and 2 bases from J, with 6 bases between.

The J gene is TRBJ1-2, the V gene TRBV30; D gene ambiguous. Trimming cost V 2 bases and J 8 bases, with 9 bases left between them. Germline loops: CDR1 GTSNPN, CDR2 SVGIG (reference sequence). CDR3 length equals 11 residues. The CDR3 here is CAWSRTEGYTF. In nucleotides, the CDR3 is TGTGCCTGGAGTAGAACAGAAGGCTACACCTTC.

This clone was seen a handful of times. This rearrangement joins TRBV27 to TRBJ1-1; D is possibly TRBD1 (5 bases). V was cut by 8 bases and J by 2 bases, with 9 bases left in between. The CDR3 sequence is 12 residues long. In germline, CDR1 is MNHEY, CDR2 SMNVEV (reference sequence). CDR3 sequence: CASQDINTEAFF. The CDR3 bases are TGTGCCAGCCAGGACATCAACACTGAAGCTTTCTTT.

This chain joins TRBV11-2 and TRBJ2-3; weak D call: TRBD1 (5 bases). The CDR3 runs to 15 residues. V lost 5 bases and J lost 5, with 17 bases in between. Germline assignment: CDR1 SGHAT and CDR2 FQNNGV. CDR3 sequence reads: CASSPGWLAEDTQYF. CDR3 sequence (DNA): TGTGCCAGCAGCCCAGGGTGGTTAGCAGAAGATACGCAGTATTTT. Drawing the rest from reference TRBV11-2 and TRBJ2-3, the complete variable domain is EAGVAQSPRYKIIEKRQSVAFWCNPISGHATLYWYQQILGQGPKLLIQFQNNGVVDDSQLPKDRFSAERLKGVDSTLKIQPAKLEDSAVYLCASSPGWLAEDTQYFGPGTRLTVL.

This chain joins TRBV5-1 and TRBJ2-3; D ambiguous. Germline values: CDR1 SGHRS, CDR2 YFSETQ. Trimming took 0 bases from V and 8 from J, leaving 10 bases between them. The CDR3 runs 13 residues. The CDR3: CASSLDPAGTQYF. DNA of the CDR3: TGCGCCAGCAGCTTGGACCCAGCAGGTACGCAGTATTTT.

The chain carries TRBV7-8 and TRBJ2-6, with 7 bases that match TRBD1. V gave up 8 bases and J gave up 0 bases; unmatched junction bases: 10. The CDR3 sequence is 17 residues long. CDR1 SGHVS and CDR2 FQNEAQ come from the germline V gene. CDR3 sequence reads: CASRRQGAASGANVLTF. The CDR3 DNA reads TGTGCCAGCCGGAGACAGGGAGCTGCCTCTGGGGCCAACGTCCTGACTTTC.

The chain has TRBV29-1 and TRBJ2-3; 7 positions match TRBD2. The CDR3 length is 14 residues. Germline V gene lookup returns CDR1 SQVTM and CDR2 ANQGSEA. The V gene end was trimmed by 4 bases and the J gene end by 4 bases; junction bases not matched to a gene: 8. The CDR3: CSVGTSFAADTQYF. In DNA form, the CDR3 reads TGCAGCGTTGGGACTAGTTTCGCCGCAGATACGCAGTATTTT.

The gene calls are TRBV29-1 and TRBJ2-5; TRBD1 aligns across 8 bases. V lost 8 bases and J lost 5; bases outside the gene matches: 10. CDR1 and CDR2 (germline): SQVTM, ANQGSEA. The CDR3 is 13 residues long. The CDR3 sequence: CSNSGTGQETQYF. CDR3 coding DNA: TGCAGCAATTCCGGGACAGGCCAGGAGACCCAGTACTTC.

This chain joins TRBV5-8 and TRBJ2-3, with TRBD1 identical over 9 bases. This CDR3 region has 14 residues. Germline V gene lookup returns CDR1 SGHTS and CDR2 YDEGEE. After removal of 4 bases from V and 4 bases from J, the junction contained 4 bases not matched to a gene. The CDR3 reads CASSPRTGADTQYF. CDR3 bases: TGTGCCAGCAGCCCGCGGACAGGGGCAGATACGCAGTATTTT.

J is TRBJ1-1 and V is TRBV28; a possible D gene is TRBD1 (5 bases). The CDR3 totals 13 residues. Trimming stripped 1 base from V and 11 bases from J, with 14 bases between. CDR1 and CDR2 (germline): MDHEN, SYDVKM. CDR3 bases: TGTGCCAGCAGTTTATCCCAGACAGCCGACGCTTTCTTT. It specifies CASSLSQTADAFF.

The CDR3 sequence is CASRSQAGNTIYF. CDR3 sequence (DNA): TGTGCCAGCAGGTCCCAGGCTGGAAACACCATATATTTT. The chain joins TRBV6-1 to TRBJ1-3; D uncertain. Trimming left V 6 bases short and J 2 bases short, with 8 bases between. Germline assignment: CDR1 MNHNS and CDR2 SASEGT. The CDR3 contains 13 residues.

The chain uses TRBV29-1 and TRBJ1-4, with 9 bases aligning to TRBD1. The junction had 6 bases not matched to a gene; V was cut back by 6 bases and J by 7 bases. The germline gives CDR1 SQVTM, CDR2 ANQGSEA. CDR3 length: 13 amino acids. CDR3 sequence: CSVTTGGREKLFF. As DNA, the CDR3 is TGCAGCGTGACAACAGGGGGCCGTGAAAAACTGTTTTTT.

At least ten counts were recorded for this clone. The chain recombines TRBV6-6 with TRBJ1-5; D unresolved. V shed 3 bases and J shed 5 bases, with 8 bases lying between them. CDR3 size: 13 residues. CDR1 is MNHNY and CDR2 is SVGAGI in the germline V gene (reference sequence). The CDR3 bases are TGTGCCAGCAGTTATCTCGCGGATCAGCCCCAGCATTTT. It specifies CASSYLADQPQHF.

The chain is built from TRBV9 and TRBJ1-5; D possibly corresponds to TRBD1 (6 bases). The CDR3 runs to 12 residues. Between the trimmed V and J ends, which lost 3 bases and 5 bases, there was a span of 6 bases. Germline V gene lookup returns CDR1 SGDLS and CDR2 YYNGEE. CDR3 region: CASSAGDQPQHF. CDR3 DNA sequence: TGTGCCAGCAGCGCAGGGGATCAGCCCCAGCATTTT. Full variable domain (outside the CDR3, taken from reference TRBV9 and TRBJ1-5): DSGVTQTPKHLITATGQRVTLRCSPRSGDLSVYWYQQSLDQGLQFLIQYYNGEERAKGNILERFSAQQFPDLHSELNLSSLELGDSALYFCASSAGDQPQHFGDGTRLSIL.

The V gene is TRBV7-8, the J gene TRBJ1-1, with 7 bases identical to TRBD1. With V trimmed by 5 bases and J by 3 bases, 21 bases remained unmatched. The CDR3 runs 19 residues. CDR1 and CDR2 (germline): SGHVS, FQNEAQ. The DNA of the CDR3 is TGTGCCAGCAGCCCAACGAGAATACATGAGGGACAGTTGGACACTGAAGCTTTCTTT. Translated: CASSPTRIHEGQLDTEAFF. Full variable domain (missing parts from reference TRBV7-8 and TRBJ1-1): GAGVSQSPRYKVAKRGQDVALRCDPISGHVSLFWYQQALGQGPEFLTYFQNEAQLDKSGLPSDRFFAERPEGSVSTLKIQRTQQEDSAVYLCASSPTRIHEGQLDTEAFFGQGTRLTVV.

This clone was detected only a few times. This chain joins TRBV28 and TRBJ1-5; D is undetermined. CDR3 length: 15 amino acids. The V gene's germline CDR1 is MDHEN and CDR2 SYDVKM. The V and J ends lost 2 bases and 0 bases respectively, with 8 bases between them. This CDR3 reads CASSLKLYSNQPQHF. In DNA, the CDR3 is TGTGCCAGCAGTTTAAAGCTCTATAGCAATCAGCCCCAGCATTTT.

The J gene is TRBJ1-5, the V gene TRBV7-8; D remains unclear. Trimming took off 1 base at V and 5 bases at J, with 9 bases between the two ends. This CDR3 has 14 residues. Germline V CDR1 and CDR2: SGHVS, FQNEAQ. CDR3 sequence: CASSLVSTDQPQHF. CDR3 nucleotides: TGTGCCAGCAGCTTAGTCTCTACGGATCAGCCCCAGCATTTT. Full variable domain (rest looked up from reference TRBV7-8 and TRBJ1-5): GAGVSQSPRYKVAKRGQDVALRCDPISGHVSLFWYQQALGQGPEFLTYFQNEAQLDKSGLPSDRFFAERPEGSVSTLKIQRTQQEDSAVYLCASSLVSTDQPQHFGDGTRLSIL.

Comment on this clone: The sample has other DNA sequences that encode this CDR3 too. V and J are TRBV14 and TRBJ2-3; D perhaps matches TRBD2 (5 bases). V lost 4 bases and J 3 bases, leaving 11 bases between the germline ends. CDR3 length: 14 residues. Germline CDR1 SGHDN, CDR2 FVKESK. CDR3 in DNA: TGTGCCAGCAGCCCGCTCACGGGGACAGATACGCAGTATTTT. Its protein product is CASSPLTGTDTQYF.

This clone was observed a few times. The rearrangement uses TRBV6-5 and TRBJ1-2; D gene uncertain. This CDR3 is 13 amino acids long. The ends were cut back, 2 bases at V and 6 bases at J, with 10 bases in the middle. Germline assignment: CDR1 MNHEY and CDR2 SVGAGI. The CDR3: CASSYGRVDGYTF. In DNA, the CDR3 is TGTGCCAGCAGTTACGGGAGAGTCGATGGCTACACCTTC.